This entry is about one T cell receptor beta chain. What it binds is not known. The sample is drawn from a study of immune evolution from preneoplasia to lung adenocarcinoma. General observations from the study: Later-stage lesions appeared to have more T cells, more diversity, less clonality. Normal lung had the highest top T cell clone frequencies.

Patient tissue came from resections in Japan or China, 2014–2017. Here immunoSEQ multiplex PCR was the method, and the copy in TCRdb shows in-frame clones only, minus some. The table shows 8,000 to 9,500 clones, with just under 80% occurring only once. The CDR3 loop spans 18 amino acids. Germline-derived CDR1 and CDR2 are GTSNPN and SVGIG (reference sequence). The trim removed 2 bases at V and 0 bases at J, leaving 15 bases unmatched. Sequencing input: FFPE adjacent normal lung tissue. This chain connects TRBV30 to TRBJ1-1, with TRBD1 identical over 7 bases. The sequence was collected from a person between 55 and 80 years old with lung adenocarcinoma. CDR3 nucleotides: TGTGCCTGGAGTAACCCGACAGGGATGGTCGGCATGAACACTGAAGCTTTCTTT. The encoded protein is CAWSNPTGMVGMNTEAFF.